The TCR beta chain described here comes from a study of T cells in Graves' hyperthyroidism and ophthalmopathy. Study-level points and caveats: In blood, most of the thyroid clonotypes expanded above 0.001 were also present.

The CDR3 has 14 amino acids. V dropped 0 bases and J dropped 1; count of bases not matched to a gene: 2. Looked up from germline, CDR1 is DFQATT and CDR2 is SNEGSKA (reference sequence). Criteria for exclusion of patients were uncontrolled infection, other autoimmune disease, pregnancy or lactation. Diagnostic assessment was based on clinical symptoms, serum thyroxine and TRAb, thyroid ultrasound and orbital computed tomography. Notes on this clonotype: The antigen is undetermined.

What was amplified from RNA transcripts were TCR beta CDR3 regions. HTBI primers were employed in a first-round RT-PCR of the TCR CDR3. TCRdb recomputed calls from the multiplex PCR reads with MiXCR, one row per CDR3 protein. This table has around 600,000 distinct CDR3 sequences, about 45% appearing once. The chain combines TRBV20-1 with TRBJ1-1, with 7 bases fitting TRBD1. The receptor was derived from an adult man with Graves' disease, either hyperthyroidism or ophthalmopathy (not recorded which). The sequencing sample was made of peripheral blood or thyroid tissue (not recorded which). The CDR3 here is CSARDRTGNTEAFF. The DNA for the CDR3 is TGCAGTGCTAGAGATAGGACAGGGAACACTGAAGCTTTCTTT.